This T cell receptor (beta chain) was documented in a study of T cells after yellow fever vaccination. General observations from the study: Few clonotypes appeared in both CD4 and CD8 compartments. Weaker in magnitude, the secondary response showed a faster peak on day 5 versus 15.

This clonotype occurred many times. Antigen unknown. TCRdb ran MiXCR on the 5' RACE reads and lists one entry per CDR3 protein. The repertoire has 300,000 to 350,000 distinct CDR3 sequences, around 3.9% of them found once; the top ten carry more than 20%. This receptor was identified in a young man who received the YFV17D yellow fever vaccine. Sample: PBMCs, taken 5 days after the yellow fever booster vaccination.

CDR3 coding DNA: TGTGCCAGCAGCTTTCGGCGGGGTCCTGAGCAGTTCTTC. Translating it yields CASSFRRGPEQFF. This chain links TRBV7-2 with TRBJ2-1; perhaps TRBD2 as D (6 bases). In germline, CDR1 is SGHTA, CDR2 FQGNSA. There are 13 residues in the CDR3. Trimming left V 3 bases short and J 9 bases short, with 12 bases between.